The entry below describes one T cell receptor (beta chain). Using immunoSEQ multiplex PCR, the repertoire was profiled, and TCRdb retains in-frame clones only, with some absent. Among more than 100,000 clones listed, 89% were seen once. These data are taken from a study of control samples from healthy donors and cancer patients. Source material: PBMCs. This clonotype was obtained from a man aged 45 to 65 with head and neck cancer.

The CDR3 region is CASGPGQGNTIYF. The CDR3 DNA reads as TGTGCCAGCGGACCGGGACAAGGAAACACCATATATTTT. The chain employs TRBV28 and TRBJ1-3, with D possibly matching TRBD1 (6 bases). The CDR3 covers 13 residues. Deletions cut 8 bases from V and 4 bases from J, with 12 bases between. The germline gives CDR1 MDHEN, CDR2 SYDVKM.